This is a list of T cell receptor beta chains from one sample in a study of shared clonotypes between healthy human individuals. Profiling relied on immunoSEQ multiplex PCR, and the TCRdb table lists in-frame clones only, not all of them. This sample has some 95,000 clones, with 68% found just once. Material for sequencing was memory CD8+ T cells sorted from blood. The receptors were gathered from a man aged 25 to 40 in good health. Both conserved end residues are part of each CDR3. D genes are given only for firm matches. Not all rows give a size; the values are once, few, many and, for expanded clones, a class.

V,D,J,size,CDR3,DNA
TRBV4-2,.,TRBJ2-5,.,CASSPFQRETQYF,TGTGCCAGCAGCCCGTTCCAGCGGGAGACCCAGTACTTC
TRBV6-6,.,TRBJ1-2,.,CASSPGAYYGYTF,TGTGCCAGCAGCCCGGGGGCCTACTATGGCTACACCTTC
TRBV11-2,.,TRBJ2-7,.,CASGRSYEQYF,TGTGCCAGCGGGAGGAGTTACGAGCAGTACTTC
TRBV6-4,TRBD2,TRBJ2-1,.,CASSDGTINEQFF,TGTGCCAGCAGTGACGGGACTATCAATGAGCAGTTCTTC
TRBV5-4,TRBD2,TRBJ2-1,once,CASSGGLAAYNEQFF,TGTGCCAGCAGCGGGGGACTAGCGGCCTACAATGAGCAGTTCTTC
TRBV5-4,TRBD2,TRBJ2-7,.,CASSPGGRRSYEQYF,TGTGCCAGCAGCCCCGGCGGGAGGAGGTCCTACGAGCAGTACTTC
TRBV9,TRBD2,TRBJ2-3,.,CASSVAAGAPNTQYF,TGTGCCAGCAGCGTAGCCGCGGGAGCGCCGAATACGCAGTATTTT
TRBV29-1,TRBD1,TRBJ1-3,.,CSDWGTGGNTIYF,TGCAGCGATTGGGGGACAGGGGGAAACACCATATATTTT
TRBV7-3,.,TRBJ2-3,.,CASSLTPAQGTWTDTQYF,TGTGCCAGCAGCTTAACCCCCGCGCAGGGTACATGGACAGATACGCAGTATTTT
TRBV6-5,.,TRBJ2-1,.,CASSYDARGPNEQFF,TGTGCCAGCAGTTACGACGCTCGGGGGCCCAATGAGCAGTTCTTC
TRBV29-1,.,TRBJ2-7,few,CSVGMGYEQYF,TGCAGCGTGGGAATGGGATACGAGCAGTACTTC
TRBV15,.,TRBJ2-6,many,CATSSSVSGANVLTF,TGTGCCACCAGCAGCTCAGTGTCTGGGGCCAACGTCCTGACTTTC
TRBV4-1,.,TRBJ2-2,.,CASSQSATGELFF,TGCGCCAGCAGCCAAAGCGCAACCGGGGAGCTGTTTTTT
TRBV10-3,.,TRBJ1-5,.,CAIGEGNGNQPQHF,TGTGCCATTGGGGAGGGAAATGGCAATCAGCCCCAGCATTTT
TRBV30,TRBD1,TRBJ2-3,.,CASSAGTGPDTQYF,TGTGCCTCCTCTGCCGGGACAGGGCCCGATACGCAGTATTTT
TRBV25-1,TRBD1,TRBJ1-4,.,CASSGTGAVKLFF,TGTGCCAGCAGCGGGACAGGGGCGGTAAAACTGTTTTTT
TRBV6-4,.,TRBJ1-2,once,CASSDSRVKGYTF,TGTGCCAGCAGTGACTCCAGGGTAAAAGGCTACACCTTC
TRBV6-5,.,TRBJ2-7,.,CASSGVRYEQYF,TGTGCCAGCAGTGGAGTACGCTACGAGCAGTACTTC
TRBV25-1,.,TRBJ2-5,.,CASRRGVGTQYF,TGTGCCAGCAGAAGAGGGGTTGGGACCCAGTACTTC
TRBV27,TRBD1,TRBJ2-3,once,CASSLSTGGSTHTQYF,TGTGCCAGCAGTTTAAGTACAGGGGGTAGCACGCATACGCAGTATTTT
TRBV7-2,.,TRBJ2-5,.,CASSFSGQGETQYF,TGTGCCAGCAGCTTTTCGGGGCAAGGAGAGACCCAGTACTTC
TRBV29-1,TRBD2,TRBJ2-1,.,CSVELAGGRVRKFF,TGCAGCGTTGAGCTAGCGGGGGGGAGGGTGAGGAAGTTCTTC
TRBV27,.,TRBJ2-7,.,CASTDRVSYEQYF,TGTGCCAGCACGGACCGGGTATCCTACGAGCAGTACTTC
TRBV28,.,TRBJ2-1,.,CASSFQGTAYNEQFF,TGTGCCAGCAGTTTCCAGGGGACGGCCTACAATGAGCAGTTCTTC
TRBV7-8,.,TRBJ2-5,.,CASSPRTRGETQYF,TGTGCCAGCAGCCCCAGGACCCGAGGAGAGACCCAGTACTTC
TRBV2,.,TRBJ2-7,.,CASKGLASYEQYF,TGTGCCAGCAAGGGTCTGGCCTCCTACGAGCAGTACTTC
TRBV27,.,TRBJ2-7,.,CASSSATRNTYEQYF,TGTGCCAGCAGTTCAGCGACAAGAAATACCTACGAGCAGTACTTC
TRBV11-2,.,TRBJ2-1,.,CASSSMDNLYNEQFF,TGTGCCAGCAGCTCGATGGACAACCTTTACAATGAGCAGTTCTTC
TRBV6-1,.,TRBJ2-4,.,CASSDRPGTFAKNIQYF,TGTGCCAGCAGTGACCGTCCCGGGACATTCGCCAAAAACATTCAGTACTTC
TRBV7-9,.,TRBJ1-4,.,CASSEGIISTNEKLFF,TGTGCCAGCTCTGAGGGTATAATCTCAACTAATGAAAAACTGTTTTTT
TRBV9,TRBD1,TRBJ2-7,many,CASSGQGGSYEQYF,TGTGCCAGCAGCGGACAGGGGGGCTCCTACGAGCAGTACTTC
TRBV4-3,.,TRBJ2-3,.,CASSPWVNTDTQYF,TGCGCCAGCAGCCCCTGGGTAAACACAGATACGCAGTATTTT
TRBV6-1,.,TRBJ2-7,.,CASQFRDSEHYEQYF,TGTGCCAGCCAATTTCGGGACTCCGAACACTACGAGCAGTACTTC
TRBV4-3,.,TRBJ2-1,.,CASSQTGGTYNEQFF,TGCGCCAGCAGCCAAACTGGAGGGACCTACAATGAGCAGTTCTTC
TRBV6-9,.,TRBJ2-7,.,CASKGIGYEQYF,TGTGCCAGCAAGGGTATTGGTTACGAGCAGTACTTC
TRBV5-6,.,TRBJ2-3,.,CASSLGSDTQYF,TGTGCCAGCAGCCTGGGCTCAGATACGCAGTATTTT
TRBV4-3,TRBD2,TRBJ2-3,once,CASSFGTSGYSTDTQYF,TGCGCCAGCAGCTTCGGGACTAGCGGATATAGCACAGATACGCAGTATTTT
TRBV11-2,.,TRBJ2-6,.,CASNRNSGANVLTF,TGTGCCAGTAACAGGAATTCAGGGGCCAACGTCCTGACTTTC
TRBV27,.,TRBJ2-1,.,CASSSGPDEQFF,TGTGCCAGCAGTTCTGGTCCCGATGAGCAGTTCTTC
TRBV11-2,TRBD2,TRBJ2-5,.,CASSPRTSGRVLETQYF,TGTGCCAGCAGCCCGCGGACTAGCGGGAGAGTACTGGAGACCCAGTACTTC
TRBV27,.,TRBJ2-2,.,CASSLTQPGELFF,TGTGCCAGCAGTCTGACCCAACCCGGGGAGCTGTTTTTT
TRBV5-1,TRBD2,TRBJ2-3,.,CASSLGVAGDEGQYF,TGCGCCAGCAGCTTGGGCGTCGCGGGAGACGAAGGGCAGTATTTT
TRBV7-6,.,TRBJ2-7,.,CASSLGLGGEQYF,TGTGCCAGCAGCCTAGGACTAGGGGGGGAGCAGTACTTC
TRBV19,.,TRBJ1-5,.,CASSILLSEGSNQPQHF,TGTGCCAGTAGTATCCTTCTCTCGGAGGGGTCCAATCAGCCCCAGCATTTT